One sample yielded the 21 T cell receptor beta chains listed below, sequenced in a study of blood T cells in healthy people across ages. A sample-barcoded 5' primer and a J-beta primer mix were used in a second PCR of about 7 to 12 cycles. One entry per CDR3 protein, called by TCRdb with MiXCR from the 5' RACE reads. This sample has about 670,000 distinct CDR3 sequences, with less than 45% found just once. The sample consisted of blood. These receptors were taken from a man older than 75 in good health.

This clonotype was counted a few times. CDR3 DNA: TGCGCCAGCAGCCTGGACGGGATGGGAATGAACACTGAAGCTTTCTTT. Encoded protein: CASSLDGMGMNTEAFF. The V gene is TRBV5-1, the J gene TRBJ1-1; D gene unclear. V lost 4 bases, J lost 0 bases, and 16 bases lay in between. The CDR3 spans 16 residues. In germline, CDR1 is SGHRS, CDR2 YFSETQ.

This clonotype was seen a handful of times. The chain carries TRBV7-2 and TRBJ2-6, with 10 bases lining up with TRBD2. This CDR3 spans 18 amino acids. Germline lookup yields CDR1 SGHTA and CDR2 FQGNSA. V lost 4 bases and J lost 4; bases outside the gene matches: 10. CDR3 residues: CASSSFGLAGAGANVLTF. The DNA for the CDR3 is TGTGCCAGCAGCTCCTTCGGGCTAGCGGGGGCCGGGGCCAACGTCCTGACTTTC.

V gene TRBV9 combines with J gene TRBJ2-1; 7 bases match TRBD1. From germline, CDR1 is SGDLS and CDR2 YYNGEE. Trimming removed 4 bases from V and 12 bases from J; junction bases left unmatched: 10. The CDR3 is 13 amino acids. CDR3 sequence: CASSPSTGTAQFF. The CDR3 DNA is TGTGCCAGCAGCCCCTCCACGGGGACAGCGCAGTTCTTC.

This rearrangement joins TRBV3-1 to TRBJ2-7, with D maybe TRBD1 (7 bases). This CDR3 contains 14 residues. Germline loops: CDR1 LGHDT, CDR2 YNNKEL (reference sequence). Trimming took off 4 bases at V and 2 bases at J, with 12 bases between the two ends. In nucleotides, the CDR3 is TGTGCCAGCAGCCGACAGGGAGGTACCTACGAGCAGTACTTC. As protein: CASSRQGGTYEQYF.

The rearrangement links TRBV2 to TRBJ2-1; perhaps TRBD2 as D (7 bases). The CDR3 runs 17 residues. V was cut by 7 bases and J by 5 bases, with 24 bases left in between. Per the germline V gene, CDR1 is SNHLY and CDR2 is FYNNEI. The CDR3 DNA sequence: TGTGCCAGCAATAGACGGGGGGCCCCTGGTTTCGACAATGAGCAGTTCTTC. This sequence encodes CASNRRGAPGFDNEQFF.

The gene calls are TRBV20-1 and TRBJ2-3; 16 nucleotides match TRBD2. The CDR3 loop spans 17 amino acids. Germline CDR1 and CDR2: DFQATT and SNEGSKA (reference sequence). Losses at the gene ends were 6 bases for V and 4 bases for J; bases not matched to a gene: 10. DNA for the CDR3: TGCAGTGCCGCCCTCGGGACTAGCGGGAGGGCCTCAGATACGCAGTATTTT. Amino acid sequence: CSAALGTSGRASDTQYF.

This clonotype has only a few counts. The rearrangement links TRBV11-2 to TRBJ1-2; 7 bases line up with TRBD1. The CDR3 contains 16 residues. The germline V gene encodes CDR1 SGHAT and CDR2 FQNNGV. Unmatched junction bases numbered 9, after V lost 2 bases and J lost 3 bases. CDR3 DNA: TGTGCCAGCAGCTTACCCGGACAGGACGATTACTATGGCTACACCTTC. Translated, it gives CASSLPGQDDYYGYTF.

This rearrangement joins TRBV9 to TRBJ2-1; 7 bases line up with TRBD2. The V segment lost 4 bases and the J segment 10 bases; nucleotides outside the gene matches: 20. Per germline, CDR1 SGDLS and CDR2 YYNGEE. The CDR3 is 17 amino acids. This chain's CDR3 is CASSPRRLDGTGGEQFF. In DNA form, the CDR3 reads TGTGCCAGCAGCCCCCGGAGACTAGATGGGACCGGGGGGGAGCAGTTCTTC.

This clonotype occurred a few times. The rearrangement uses TRBV7-2 and TRBJ2-4, with 7 bases that match TRBD2. The DNA end lines up better with TRBJ2-7; the J call may be wrong. This CDR3 is built from 14 residues. Germline assignment: CDR1 SGHTA and CDR2 FQGNSA. As DNA, the CDR3 is TGTGCCAGCAGCTTAACTAGCGTAGTGGGCGAGCAGTACTTC. Its protein is CASSLTSVVGEQYF.

This clonotype was observed a handful of times. This sequence joins TRBV6-1 and TRBJ2-1, with D unresolved. Germline V gives CDR1 MNHNS, CDR2 SASEGT. CDR3 length: 11 residues. V was shortened by 7 bases and J by 10 bases, with 11 bases between the two germline ends. The CDR3 loop is CASTSVREQFF. The CDR3 DNA follows: TGTGCCAGCACGAGCGTTAGGGAGCAGTTCTTC.

The chain couples TRBV7-9 to TRBJ2-1; 8 bases are a match to TRBD2. There are 14 residues in the CDR3. Trimming removed 0 bases from V and 8 bases from J; junction bases left unmatched: 3. CDR1 is SEHNR, CDR2 FQNEAQ, per germline (reference sequence). The DNA of the CDR3 is TGTGCCAGCAGCTTAGCCGGGGGGGCCTATGAGCAGTTCTTC. Protein product: CASSLAGGAYEQFF.

The rearrangement uses TRBV7-2 and TRBJ2-5; 11 positions agree with TRBD2. Germline V gene sequence: CDR1 SGHTA, CDR2 FQGNSA. V gave up 4 bases and J gave up 11 bases; unmatched junction bases: 12. The length of the CDR3 is 15 residues. CDR3 loop: CASSSGLAGTREQYF. In DNA, the CDR3 is TGTGCCAGCAGCTCCGGACTAGCGGGCACGAGAGAGCAGTACTTC.

Concerning this clonotype itself: One end of the junction varies from germline; a read error may be responsible. The V call is TRBV7-2, the J call TRBJ2-1; 7 nucleotides match TRBD2. The CDR3 spans 18 residues. Germline CDR1 and CDR2: SGHTA and FQGNSA. CDR3 coding DNA: TGTGCCAGCAGCCCCGGGGCTAGCGGAGCCCTCTCCTACAGTGAGCAGTTCTTC. Its protein is CASSPGASGALSYSEQFF.

The chain couples TRBV5-5 to TRBJ2-5; the match to TRBD1 covers 8 bases. The CDR3 totals 15 residues. The germline gives CDR1 SGHKS, CDR2 YYEKEE (reference sequence). Germline trimming cut 0 bases from V and 5 bases from J; bases unmatched to any gene: 6. CDR3: CASSLGTGTVETQYF. The CDR3 region has the DNA TGTGCCAGCAGCTTGGGGACAGGGACGGTGGAGACCCAGTACTTC.

This clonotype was counted ten times or more. The chain joins TRBV28 to TRBJ2-1, with D tentatively TRBD2 (6 bases). Germline lookup yields CDR1 MDHEN and CDR2 SYDVKM. V lost 5 bases and J lost 8, with 19 bases in between. The CDR3 runs to 15 residues. The CDR3 nucleotides are TGTGCCAGCAGTACCCACGGCGGGGCTAGGGATGAGCAGTTCTTC. Its protein is CASSTHGGARDEQFF.

The genes are TRBV18 and TRBJ2-2, with D possibly TRBD1 on 6 matching bases. Germline CDR1 KGHSH, CDR2 LQKENI. There are 16 residues in the CDR3. Trimming took off 4 bases at V and 0 bases at J, with 12 bases between the two ends. The CDR3 bases are TGTGCCAGCTCACAGACACAGGGACCGAACACCGGGGAGCTGTTTTTT. Encoded protein: CASSQTQGPNTGELFF. Full variable domain (missing parts from reference TRBV18 and TRBJ2-2): NAGVMQNPRHLVRRRGQEARLRCSPMKGHSHVYWYRQLPEEGLKFMVYLQKENIIDESGMPKERFSAEFPKEGPSILRIQQVVRGDSAAYFCASSQTQGPNTGELFFGEGSRLTVL.

V usage is TRBV27 and J usage is TRBJ2-3, with 9 bases aligning to TRBD2. V lost 5 bases to trimming and J lost 6 bases; unmatched junction nucleotides: 6. The CDR3 totals 14 residues. Germline CDR1 MNHEY, CDR2 SMNVEV (reference sequence). The CDR3 sequence is CASSVGGGVDTQYF. The CDR3, as DNA: TGTGCCAGCAGTGTTGGCGGGGGGGTGGATACGCAGTATTTT.

A few counts support this clonotype. The rearrangement joins TRBV6-2 or TRBV6-3 to TRBJ2-4; 11 nucleotides agree with TRBD2. The CDR3 spans 14 residues. Trimming cost V 7 bases and J 13 bases; bases outside gene matches: 12. The germline CDR1 and CDR2 sequences are MNHEY and SVGEGT. The CDR3 loop is CASNPLAGVGEQYF. The CDR3 bases are TGTGCCAGCAATCCACTAGCGGGAGTCGGAGAGCAGTACTTC.

The chain recombines TRBV11-2 with TRBJ2-3; perhaps TRBD2 as D (5 bases). This CDR3 spans 17 amino acids. The V end lost 3 bases, the J end lost 0 bases, and 16 bases lay between the germline ends. CDR1 SGHAT and CDR2 FQNNGV come from the germline V gene. CDR3 region: CASSFGSSGLSTDTQYF. The CDR3 bases are TGTGCCAGCAGCTTCGGATCCAGCGGCTTAAGCACAGATACGCAGTATTTT. The variable domain in full, with the rest retrieved from reference TRBV11-2 and TRBJ2-3, is EAGVAQSPRYKIIEKRQSVAFWCNPISGHATLYWYQQILGQGPKLLIQFQNNGVVDDSQLPKDRFSAERLKGVDSTLKIQPAKLEDSAVYLCASSFGSSGLSTDTQYFGPGTRLTVL.

The chain carries TRBV29-1 and TRBJ1-2, with 8 bases that match TRBD1. CDR3 size: 15 residues. After removal of 2 bases from V and 5 bases from J, the junction contained 10 bases not matched to a gene. Germline-derived CDR1 and CDR2 are SQVTM and ANQGSEA. The DNA of the CDR3 is TGCAGCGTTGAACGACAGGGGATAATGAGATATGGCTACACCTTC. Translating it yields CSVERQGIMRYGYTF. Full variable domain (outside the CDR3, taken from reference TRBV29-1 and TRBJ1-2): SAVISQKPSRDICQRGTSLTIQCQVDSQVTMMFWYRQQPGQSLTLIATANQGSEATYESGFVIDKFPISRPNLTFSTLTVSNMSPEDSSIYLCSVERQGIMRYGYTFGSGTRLTVV.

Of note for this clonotype: A much larger clonotype is one base distant, so this may be a read error. The chain has TRBV29-1 and TRBJ2-3; D might be TRBD1 (6 bases). The CDR3 has 15 residues. In germline, CDR1 is SQVTM, CDR2 ANQGSEA. The chain's CDR3 is CGADRPREGPDTQYF. CDR3 bases: TGCGGCGCCGACAGGCCCCGAGAAGGTCCAGATACGCAGTATTTT.